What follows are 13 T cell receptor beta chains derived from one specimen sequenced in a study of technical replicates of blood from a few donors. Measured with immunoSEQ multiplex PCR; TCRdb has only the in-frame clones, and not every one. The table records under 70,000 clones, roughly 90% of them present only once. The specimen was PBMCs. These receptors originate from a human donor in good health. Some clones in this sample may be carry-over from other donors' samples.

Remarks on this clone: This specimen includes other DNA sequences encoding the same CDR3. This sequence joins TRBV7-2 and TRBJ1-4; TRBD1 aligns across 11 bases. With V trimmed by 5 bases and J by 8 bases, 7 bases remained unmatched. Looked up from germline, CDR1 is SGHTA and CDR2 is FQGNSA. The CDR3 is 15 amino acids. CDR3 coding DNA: TGTGCCAGCAGCCTACCGGGACAGGGGGAGGAAAAACTGTTTTTT. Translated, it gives CASSLPGQGEEKLFF.

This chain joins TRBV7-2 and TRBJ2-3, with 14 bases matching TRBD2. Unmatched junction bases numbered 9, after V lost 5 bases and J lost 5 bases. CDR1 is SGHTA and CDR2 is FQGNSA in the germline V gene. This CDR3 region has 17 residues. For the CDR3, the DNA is TGTGCCAGCAGCCCGCGACTAGCGGGAGGGCCAGGAGATACGCAGTATTTT. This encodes CASSPRLAGGPGDTQYF.

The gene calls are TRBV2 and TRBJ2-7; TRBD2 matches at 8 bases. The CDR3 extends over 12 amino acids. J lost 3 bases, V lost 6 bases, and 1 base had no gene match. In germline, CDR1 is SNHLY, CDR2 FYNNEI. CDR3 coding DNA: TGTGCCAGCAGGGGGACTAGCTACGAGCAGTACTTC. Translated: CASRGTSYEQYF.

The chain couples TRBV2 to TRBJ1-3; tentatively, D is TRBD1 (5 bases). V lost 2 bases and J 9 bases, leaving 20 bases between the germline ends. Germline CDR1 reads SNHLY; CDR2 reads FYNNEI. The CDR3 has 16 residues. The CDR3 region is CASSEQETGTGVTIYF. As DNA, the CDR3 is TGTGCCAGCAGTGAACAGGAGACTGGGACTGGTGTCACCATATATTTT.

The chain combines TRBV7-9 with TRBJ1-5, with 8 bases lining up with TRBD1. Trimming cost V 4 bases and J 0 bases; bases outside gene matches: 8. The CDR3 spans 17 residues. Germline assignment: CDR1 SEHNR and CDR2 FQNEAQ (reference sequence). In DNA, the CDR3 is TGTGCCAGCAGCTCGGACAGGGAAACCTATAGCAATCAGCCCCAGCATTTT. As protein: CASSSDRETYSNQPQHF.

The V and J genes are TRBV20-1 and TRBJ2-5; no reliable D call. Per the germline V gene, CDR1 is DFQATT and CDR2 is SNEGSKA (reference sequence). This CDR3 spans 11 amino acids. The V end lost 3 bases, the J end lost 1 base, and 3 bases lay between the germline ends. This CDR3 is CSASFQETQYF. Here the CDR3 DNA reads TGCAGTGCTAGCTTCCAAGAGACCCAGTACTTC.

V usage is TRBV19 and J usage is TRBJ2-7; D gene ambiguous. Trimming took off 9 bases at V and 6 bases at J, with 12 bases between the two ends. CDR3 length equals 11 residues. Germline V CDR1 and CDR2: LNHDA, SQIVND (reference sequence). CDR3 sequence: CASQKEAEQYF. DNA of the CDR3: TGTGCCAGCCAGAAAGAGGCCGAGCAGTACTTC.

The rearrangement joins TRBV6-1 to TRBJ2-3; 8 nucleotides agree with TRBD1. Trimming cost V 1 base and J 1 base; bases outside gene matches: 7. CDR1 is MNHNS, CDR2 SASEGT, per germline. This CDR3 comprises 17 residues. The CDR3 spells CASSEGGSRGRTDTQYF. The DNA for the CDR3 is TGTGCCAGCAGTGAAGGGGGGTCCAGGGGGCGCACAGATACGCAGTATTTT.

The CDR3 spells CASSQSPPPRQAPSSYEQYF. The CDR3 DNA follows: TGCGCCAGCAGCCAATCCCCACCACCGAGACAGGCCCCAAGCTCCTACGAGCAGTACTTC. The rearrangement uses TRBV4-1 and TRBJ2-7; possibly TRBD1 for D (6 bases). Germline V lookup: CDR1 MGHRA, CDR2 YSYEKL. This CDR3 has 20 amino acids. V was trimmed by 2 bases and J by 0 bases, leaving 26 bases between them.

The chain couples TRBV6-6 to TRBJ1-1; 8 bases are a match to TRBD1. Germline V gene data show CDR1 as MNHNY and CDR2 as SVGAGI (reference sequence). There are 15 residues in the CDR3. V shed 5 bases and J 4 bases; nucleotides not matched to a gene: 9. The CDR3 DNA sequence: TGTGCCAGCAGTACTAACCAACAGGGGGGCACTGAAGCTTTCTTT. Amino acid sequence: CASSTNQQGGTEAFF.

The CDR3 spells CASSLKWRTSTDTQYF. The CDR3 bases are TGTGCCAGCAGCTTAAAATGGAGAACTAGCACAGATACGCAGTATTTT. The rearrangement links TRBV7-6 to TRBJ2-3; no firm D call. Germline CDR1 SGHVS, CDR2 FNYEAQ. The CDR3 is 16 residues long. V was pared by 2 bases and J by 0 bases, with 12 bases between.

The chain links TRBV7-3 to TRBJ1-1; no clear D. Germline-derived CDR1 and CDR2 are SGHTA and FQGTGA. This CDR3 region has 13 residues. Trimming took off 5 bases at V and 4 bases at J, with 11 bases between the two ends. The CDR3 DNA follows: TGTGCCAGCAGCAGAGAAATGTCCACTGAAGCTTTCTTT. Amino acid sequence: CASSREMSTEAFF.

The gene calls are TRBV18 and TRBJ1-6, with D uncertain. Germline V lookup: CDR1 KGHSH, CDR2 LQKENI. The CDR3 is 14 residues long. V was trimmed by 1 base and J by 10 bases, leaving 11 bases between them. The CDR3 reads CASSPQGAESPLHF. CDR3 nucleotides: TGTGCCAGCTCACCACAGGGAGCCGAATCACCCCTCCACTTT.